Following are 31 T cell receptor beta chains from one sample sequenced in a study of blood T cell repertoires in COVID-19. Data came from immunoSEQ multiplex PCR; TCRdb stores just in-frame clones and leaves some out. The sample comprises about 140,000 clones, 70% to 80% of which are singletons, and more than 3.5% rests with the top ten. The specimen was peripheral blood. The receptors stem from an elderly woman with active or convalescent COVID-19.

This rearrangement joins TRBV4-3 to TRBJ1-2; possible D gene TRBD1, 6 bases. CDR1 is LGHNA and CDR2 is YSLEER in the germline V gene. The CDR3 is 15 residues long. V was pared by 2 bases and J by 7 bases, with 17 bases between. CDR3 region: CASSQLPTRTVGYTF. DNA for the CDR3: TGCGCCAGCAGCCAACTTCCCACCCGGACAGTTGGCTACACCTTC.

V and J are TRBV9 and TRBJ2-1, with 11 bases lining up with TRBD2. The CDR3 totals 15 residues. Trimming cost V 0 bases and J 6 bases; bases outside gene matches: 2. The germline CDR1 and CDR2 sequences are SGDLS and YYNGEE. The CDR3 DNA follows: TGTGCCAGCAGCGTAGGTAGCGGGGGGGCCAATGAGCAGTTCTTC. Translated, it gives CASSVGSGGANEQFF.

Concerning this clone itself: This same CDR3 is encoded by further DNA sequences in the sample. The chain uses TRBV3-1 (or the pseudogene TRBV3-2) and TRBJ2-7; tentatively, D is TRBD2 (6 bases). The CDR3 is 12 residues long. Germline lookup yields CDR1 LGHDT and CDR2 YNNKEL (reference sequence). With 3 bases removed from V and 3 bases from J, the gap between germline ends came to 6 bases. The CDR3 reads CASSQGGYEQYF. Written as DNA, the CDR3 is TGTGCCAGCAGCCAGGGAGGCTACGAGCAGTACTTC.

This chain links TRBV7-2 with TRBJ1-2; a possible D gene is TRBD1 (5 bases). The V end lost 2 bases, the J end lost 2 bases, and 12 bases lay between the germline ends. Per the germline V gene, CDR1 is SGHTA and CDR2 is FQGNSA. The CDR3 loop spans 15 amino acids. The CDR3 sequence: CASSLPGGINYGYTF. The CDR3 DNA reads TGTGCCAGCAGCTTACCCGGGGGAATAAACTATGGCTACACCTTC.

Only one count was recorded for this clone. J is TRBJ2-4 and V is TRBV3-1 (or the pseudogene TRBV3-2); 9 bases are a match to TRBD2. The V segment lost 2 bases and the J segment 0 bases; nucleotides outside the gene matches: 2. The germline V gene has CDR1 LGHDT and CDR2 YNNKEL (reference sequence). CDR3 length: 16 amino acids. This CDR3 is CASSQRLAVAKNIQYF. CDR3 bases: TGTGCCAGCAGCCAACGACTAGCGGTAGCCAAAAACATTCAGTACTTC.

The chain uses TRBV2 and TRBJ2-7, with 7 bases matching TRBD1. Trimming removed 8 bases from V and 4 bases from J; junction bases left unmatched: 2. This CDR3 region has 11 residues. Germline values: CDR1 SNHLY, CDR2 FYNNEI. The CDR3 region is CASGDRYEQYF. For the CDR3, the DNA is TGTGCCAGCGGGGACAGATACGAGCAGTACTTC.

J is TRBJ2-5 and V is TRBV7-3, with 7 bases matching TRBD2. Germline V gene data show CDR1 as SGHTA and CDR2 as FQGTGA. The trim removed 4 bases at V and 7 bases at J, leaving 15 bases unmatched. The CDR3 is 16 residues long. CDR3 in DNA: TGTGCCAGCAGCTCGGATGGCGGGGGAGCTTTTGGGACCCAGTACTTC. This gives the protein CASSSDGGGAFGTQYF.

V and J are TRBV3-1 (or the pseudogene TRBV3-2) and TRBJ2-5; 8 bases line up with TRBD2. This CDR3 region has 14 residues. Germline V CDR1 and CDR2: LGHDT, YNNKEL (reference sequence). The trim removed 4 bases at V and 4 bases at J, leaving 5 bases unmatched. Written as DNA, the CDR3 is TGTGCCAGCAGCCCATTCACTAGCGGAGAGACCCAGTACTTC. Protein sequence: CASSPFTSGETQYF.

This chain uses TRBV13 with TRBJ1-2; 8 bases are a match to TRBD1. Looked up from germline, CDR1 is PRHDT and CDR2 is FYEKMQ (reference sequence). This CDR3 is built from 14 residues. Trimming took 4 bases from V and 9 from J; bases not matched to a gene: 10. CDR3 protein: CASSSGQAMRSYTF. The CDR3 DNA sequence: TGTGCCAGCAGCTCGGGACAGGCGATGCGTAGCTACACCTTC.

This clone was picked up one time. V usage is TRBV4-3 and J usage is TRBJ2-2, with D maybe TRBD2 (5 bases). CDR1 and CDR2 from the germline V gene are LGHNA and YSLEER. This CDR3 has 14 amino acids. Trimming took 2 bases from V and 7 from J, leaving 11 bases between them. CDR3 region: CASSQPERRGELFF. The CDR3 nucleotides read TGCGCCAGCAGCCAACCCGAGCGGCGCGGGGAGCTGTTTTTT.

The V call is TRBV27, the J call TRBJ2-1; 8 bases are a match to TRBD2. Germline CDR1 and CDR2: MNHEY and SMNVEV (reference sequence). V was pared by 3 bases and J by 3 bases, with 7 bases of the junction left unmatched. The CDR3 is made up of 16 amino acids. CDR3 bases: TGTGCCAGCAGTTTCCGAGCGGGGGTGCACTACAATGAGCAGTTCTTC. This sequence encodes CASSFRAGVHYNEQFF.

The sample holds a few counts of this clone. CDR3 in DNA: TGTGCCAGCAGTTTATCAGGGACAGGCGGGATCTATGGCTACACCTTC. Its protein product is CASSLSGTGGIYGYTF. V and J are TRBV27 and TRBJ1-2; 8 nucleotides agree with TRBD1. CDR1 and CDR2 (germline): MNHEY, SMNVEV (reference sequence). This CDR3 contains 16 residues. Trimming cost V 0 bases and J 4 bases; bases outside gene matches: 7.

The rearrangement links TRBV7-9 to TRBJ1-2, with a possible D match to TRBD1 (6 bases). Germline CDR1 reads SEHNR; CDR2 reads FQNEAQ (reference sequence). V was trimmed by 3 bases and J by 7 bases, leaving 18 bases between them. The CDR3 extends over 15 amino acids. CDR3 bases: TGTGCCAGCAGCTTGAACAGGGTTTCCCCACTTGGCTACACCTTC. It specifies CASSLNRVSPLGYTF.

This clone was detected once. The V and J genes are TRBV5-4 and TRBJ1-4; D ambiguous. The V end was cut by 4 bases, the J end by 3 bases, with 10 bases between. CDR3 size: 14 residues. CDR1 SGHNT and CDR2 YYREEE come from the germline V gene (reference sequence). As DNA, the CDR3 is TGTGCCAGCAGCCCAGACGGAGCTAATGAAAAACTGTTTTTT. It encodes CASSPDGANEKLFF.

In DNA form, the CDR3 reads TGTGCCAGCAGTCCAAACAGGGGAGTGCAGCCCCAGCATTTT. The encoded protein is CASSPNRGVQPQHF. The chain combines TRBV28 with TRBJ1-5; 7 positions agree with TRBD1. This CDR3 comprises 14 residues. After removal of 5 bases from V and 7 bases from J, the junction contained 8 bases not matched to a gene. The germline V gene encodes CDR1 MDHEN and CDR2 SYDVKM.

This chain links TRBV3-1 (or the pseudogene TRBV3-2) with TRBJ2-7, with TRBD1 identical over 9 bases. The length of the CDR3 is 16 residues. Trimming cost V 0 bases and J 1 base; bases outside gene matches: 4. Germline loops: CDR1 LGHDT, CDR2 YNNKEL (reference sequence). The CDR3 protein is CASSQEGTGRSYEQYF. Written as DNA, the CDR3 is TGTGCCAGCAGCCAAGAAGGGACAGGGAGATCCTACGAGCAGTACTTC.

This clone came up a few times. The chain uses TRBV5-3 and TRBJ1-5; 8 nucleotides match TRBD1. Being an ORF, TRBV5-3 has a function that is uncertain. Germline trimming cut 3 bases from V and 0 bases from J; bases unmatched to any gene: 8. The CDR3 runs 17 residues. DNA of the CDR3: TGTGCCAGAAGCTGGACAGGGAGGGAATATAGCAATCAGCCCCAGCATTTT. This sequence encodes CARSWTGREYSNQPQHF.

The V and J genes are TRBV3-1 (or the pseudogene TRBV3-2) and TRBJ2-2; D may be TRBD1 (6 bases). Deletions cut 6 bases from V and 1 base from J, with 12 bases between. The CDR3 length is 15 residues. Per the germline V gene, CDR1 is LGHDT and CDR2 is YNNKEL (reference sequence). The chain's CDR3 is CASRSDRRNTGELFF. The CDR3 DNA reads as TGTGCCAGCAGATCCGACAGGCGGAACACCGGGGAGCTGTTTTTT.

J is TRBJ2-5 and V is TRBV30, with 7 bases fitting TRBD2. CDR3 length: 15 residues. V lost 1 base, J lost 1 base, and 6 bases stayed unmatched. Looked up from germline, CDR1 is GTSNPN and CDR2 is SVGIG (reference sequence). The CDR3 sequence is CAWSASGMIQETQYF. CDR3 DNA sequence: TGTGCCTGGAGTGCCAGCGGGATGATCCAAGAGACCCAGTACTTC.

The genes are TRBV7-8 and TRBJ1-5; 9 bases map to TRBD1. Unmatched junction bases numbered 6, after V lost 4 bases and J lost 5 bases. CDR3 length: 15 residues. The germline gives CDR1 SGHVS, CDR2 FQNEAQ. The CDR3 DNA reads TGTGCCAGCAGCTCACAGACAGGGGGGTATCAGCCCCAGCATTTT. This gives the protein CASSSQTGGYQPQHF.

This chain's CDR3 is CSASVPTANEKLFF. The DNA for the CDR3 is TGCAGTGCTAGTGTTCCCACAGCTAATGAAAAACTGTTTTTT. The chain recombines TRBV20-1 with TRBJ1-4; no clear D gene. The CDR3 runs 14 residues. CDR1 is DFQATT, CDR2 SNEGSKA, per germline (reference sequence). The germline V and J ends were trimmed by 3 bases and 3 bases, with 11 bases remaining between them.

The CDR3 DNA is TGTGCCAGCAGCCGGCGGGAGGGATCCTTGGACACCATATATTTT. Its translation: CASSRREGSLDTIYF. The chain is built from TRBV13 and TRBJ1-3; unclear D gene. Trimming cost V 5 bases and J 8 bases, with 19 bases left between them. CDR1 and CDR2 (germline): PRHDT, FYEKMQ (reference sequence). This CDR3 spans 15 amino acids.

This chain uses TRBV6-1 with TRBJ1-6; D possibly corresponds to TRBD1 (6 bases). CDR1 is MNHNS and CDR2 is SASEGT in the germline V gene. This CDR3 is 13 amino acids long. Between the trimmed V and J ends, which lost 3 bases and 10 bases, there was a span of 10 bases. The CDR3 coding sequence is TGTGCCAGCAGTGAGGGGACATTGTCACCCCTCCACTTT. Its translation: CASSEGTLSPLHF.

The rearrangement uses TRBV30 and TRBJ1-5; a weak D match, TRBD1 (5 bases). V lost 1 base and J 4 bases, leaving 20 bases between the germline ends. Germline V gene lookup returns CDR1 GTSNPN and CDR2 SVGIG (reference sequence). The CDR3 is 17 residues long. The CDR3 coding sequence is TGTGCCTGGAGTGAGGACATGTCTCCGCGGCGGAATCAGCCCCAGCATTTT. Protein: CAWSEDMSPRRNQPQHF.

The rearrangement joins TRBV19 to TRBJ1-5; D possibly corresponds to TRBD1 (5 bases). V lost 10 bases to trimming and J lost 1 base, with 11 bases between them. Germline values: CDR1 LNHDA, CDR2 SQIVND (reference sequence). The CDR3 loop spans 13 amino acids. CDR3 DNA: TGTGCCACAAACCACAGGAGCAATCAGCCCCAGCATTTT. Amino acids: CATNHRSNQPQHF.

This rearrangement joins TRBV13 to TRBJ2-7; 12 nucleotides match TRBD2. CDR1 and CDR2 from the germline V gene are PRHDT and FYEKMQ (reference sequence). CDR3 length: 15 amino acids. Losses at the gene ends were 5 bases for V and 5 bases for J; bases not matched to a gene: 7. The chain's CDR3 is CASSRGLAGSDEQYF. The CDR3 DNA follows: TGTGCCAGCAGCCGAGGACTAGCGGGGTCCGACGAGCAGTACTTC.

A few counts support this clone. This chain uses TRBV9 with TRBJ1-1; D uncertain. V shed 2 bases and J shed 1 base, with 12 bases lying between them. Germline V gives CDR1 SGDLS, CDR2 YYNGEE. The CDR3 extends over 15 amino acids. As DNA, the CDR3 is TGTGCCAGCAGCGTCGGAGCCTCGCGGAACACTGAAGCTTTCTTT. Translating gives CASSVGASRNTEAFF.

On this clone: This CDR3 is also generated by other DNA sequences in the sample. This chain joins TRBV18 and TRBJ1-1; D unresolved. CDR3 length: 13 amino acids. From germline, CDR1 is KGHSH and CDR2 LQKENI. The V end lost 6 bases, the J end lost 1 base, and 9 bases lay between the germline ends. The CDR3 sequence is CASSSARNTEAFF. The DNA of the CDR3 is TGTGCCAGCTCCAGTGCTAGGAACACTGAAGCTTTCTTT.

This clone was seen more than once but under ten times. The J gene is TRBJ1-2, the V gene TRBV9; 8 bases align to TRBD1. Germline V gene data show CDR1 as SGDLS and CDR2 as YYNGEE. J was trimmed by 6 bases and V by 0 bases; bases with no gene match: 4. CDR3 length equals 14 residues. CDR3 loop: CASSVVTGGDGYTF. DNA for the CDR3: TGTGCCAGCAGCGTAGTAACAGGGGGGGATGGCTACACCTTC. Complete variable domain (other parts from reference TRBV9 and TRBJ1-2): DSGVTQTPKHLITATGQRVTLRCSPRSGDLSVYWYQQSLDQGLQFLIQYYNGEERAKGNILERFSAQQFPDLHSELNLSSLELGDSALYFCASSVVTGGDGYTFGSGTRLTVV.

This chain uses TRBV2 with TRBJ1-6; D remains unclear. Trimming left V 8 bases short and J 0 bases short, with 8 bases between. CDR1 is SNHLY and CDR2 is FYNNEI in the germline V gene. The CDR3 spans 14 residues. The CDR3 nucleotides read TGTGCCAGCGAGGAAAGCTCCTATAATTCACCCCTCCACTTT. This sequence encodes CASEESSYNSPLHF. Filled out from reference TRBV2 and TRBJ1-6, the complete variable domain reads EPEVTQTPSHQVTQMGQEVILRCVPISNHLYFYWYRQILGQKVEFLVSFYNNEISEKSEIFDDQFSVERPDGSNFTLKIRSTKLEDSAMYFCASEESSYNSPLHFGNGTRLTVT.

This clone was counted between two and nine times. The chain uses TRBV10-1 and TRBJ2-2; no firm D call. V lost 4 bases, J lost 5 bases, and 8 bases lay in between. Germline assignment: CDR1 WNHNN and CDR2 SYGVQD (reference sequence). The CDR3 is made up of 13 amino acids. This CDR3 is CASSGARTGELFF. The CDR3, as DNA: TGCGCCAGCAGTGGCGCGAGGACCGGGGAGCTGTTTTTT.